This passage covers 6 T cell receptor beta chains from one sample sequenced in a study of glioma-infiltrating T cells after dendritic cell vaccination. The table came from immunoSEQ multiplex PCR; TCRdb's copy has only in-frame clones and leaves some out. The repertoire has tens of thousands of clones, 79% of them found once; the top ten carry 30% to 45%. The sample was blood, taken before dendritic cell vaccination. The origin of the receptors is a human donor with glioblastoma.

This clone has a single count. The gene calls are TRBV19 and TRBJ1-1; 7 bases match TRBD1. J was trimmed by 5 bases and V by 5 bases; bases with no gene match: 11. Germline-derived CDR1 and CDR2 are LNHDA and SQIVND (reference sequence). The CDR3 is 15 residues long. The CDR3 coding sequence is TGTGCCAGTAGTCCGGGACAGCTAACAGGGACTGAAGCTTTCTTT. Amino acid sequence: CASSPGQLTGTEAFF.

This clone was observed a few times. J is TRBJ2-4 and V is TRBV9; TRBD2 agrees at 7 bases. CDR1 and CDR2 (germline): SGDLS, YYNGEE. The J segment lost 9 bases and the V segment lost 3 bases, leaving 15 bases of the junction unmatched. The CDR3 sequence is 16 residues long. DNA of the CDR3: TGTGCCAGCAGCGAGAGCCCGACTAGCCTTCTTAGCATTCAGTACTTC. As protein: CASSESPTSLLSIQYF.

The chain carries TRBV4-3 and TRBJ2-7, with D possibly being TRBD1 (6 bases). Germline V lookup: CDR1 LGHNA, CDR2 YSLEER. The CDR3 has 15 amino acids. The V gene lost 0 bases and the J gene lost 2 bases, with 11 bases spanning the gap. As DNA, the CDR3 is TGCGCCAGCAGCCAAGATCTTGGGGGCACCTACGAGCAGTACTTC. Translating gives CASSQDLGGTYEQYF.

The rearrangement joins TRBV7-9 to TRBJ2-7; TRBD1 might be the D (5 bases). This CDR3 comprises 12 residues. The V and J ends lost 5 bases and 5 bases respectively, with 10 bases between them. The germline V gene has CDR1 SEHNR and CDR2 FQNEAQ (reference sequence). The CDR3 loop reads CASSLLTDEQYF. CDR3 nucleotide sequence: TGTGCCAGCAGCCTCCTGACAGACGAGCAGTACTTC.

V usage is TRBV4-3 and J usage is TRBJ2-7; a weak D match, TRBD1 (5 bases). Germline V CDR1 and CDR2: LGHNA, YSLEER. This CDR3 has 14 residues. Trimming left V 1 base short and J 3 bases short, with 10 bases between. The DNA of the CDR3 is TGCGCCAGCAGCCAAGGGGGCGGAATCTACGAGCAGTACTTC. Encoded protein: CASSQGGGIYEQYF.

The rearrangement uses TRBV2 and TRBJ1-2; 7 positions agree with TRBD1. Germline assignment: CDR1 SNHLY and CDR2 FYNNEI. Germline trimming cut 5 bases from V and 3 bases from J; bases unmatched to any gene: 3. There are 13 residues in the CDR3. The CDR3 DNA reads TGTGCCAGCAGTAGACAGGGTGACTATGGCTACACCTTC. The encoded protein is CASSRQGDYGYTF.